Listed here is a single T cell receptor beta chain. Germline V gene sequence: CDR1 SEHNR, CDR2 FQNEAQ (reference sequence). V lost 4 bases and J lost 8; bases outside the gene matches: 4. The CDR3 covers 13 residues. These data originate in a study of blood T cell repertoires in COVID-19. Seattle's cohort entered during active infection and was followed longitudinally. In the source study's methods: Reference gene primer amplification gave estimated nucleated cell counts. Sequencing was performed with immunoSEQ multiplex PCR; in TCRdb, only in-frame clones are kept and a portion is missing. Clone size and V and J calls were adopted from that table, with D and trimming inferred from the DNA. Here the sample spans approximately 93,000 clones, approximately 74% being singletons.

The chain uses TRBV7-9 and TRBJ2-3; 9 nucleotides match TRBD2. The sequencing sample was made of peripheral blood. The origin of this receptor is a man in his 70s with COVID-19, enrolled during active disease. CDR3 nucleotides: TGTGCCAGCAGCTGGACTAGCGAGTCTACGCAGTATTTT. Translation gives CASSWTSESTQYF.